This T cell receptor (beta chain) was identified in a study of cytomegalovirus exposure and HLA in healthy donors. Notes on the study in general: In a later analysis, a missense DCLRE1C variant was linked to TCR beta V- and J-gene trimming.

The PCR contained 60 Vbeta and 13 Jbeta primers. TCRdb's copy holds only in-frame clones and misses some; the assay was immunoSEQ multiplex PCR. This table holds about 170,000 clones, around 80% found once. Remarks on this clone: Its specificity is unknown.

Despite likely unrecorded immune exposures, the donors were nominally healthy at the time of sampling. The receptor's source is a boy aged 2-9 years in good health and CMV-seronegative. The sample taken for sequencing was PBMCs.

The CDR3 nucleotides are TGTGCCAGCAGTGAGGACAGTGGGGGGGGAGAGACCCAGTACTTC. Translating it yields CASSEDSGGGETQYF. The V call is TRBV6-1, the J call TRBJ2-5; D is perhaps TRBD2 (7 bases). Per germline, CDR1 MNHNS and CDR2 SASEGT. V lost 3 bases to trimming and J lost 4 bases, with 15 bases between them. CDR3 length: 15 amino acids.